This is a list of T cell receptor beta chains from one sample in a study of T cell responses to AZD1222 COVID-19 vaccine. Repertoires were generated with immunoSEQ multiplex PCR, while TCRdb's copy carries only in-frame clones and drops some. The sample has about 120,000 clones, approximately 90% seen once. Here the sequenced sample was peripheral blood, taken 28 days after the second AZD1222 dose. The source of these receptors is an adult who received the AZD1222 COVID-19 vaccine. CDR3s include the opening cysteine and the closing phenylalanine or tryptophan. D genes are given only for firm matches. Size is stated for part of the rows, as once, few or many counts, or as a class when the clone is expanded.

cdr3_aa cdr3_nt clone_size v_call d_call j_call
CASGPYSPLYGYTF TGTGCTAGTGGTCCGTACTCCCCCCTCTATGGCTACACCTTC NA TRBV12-5 NA TRBJ1-2
CASSQSKALRCYTF TGCGCCAGCAGTCAATCTAAGGCCCTACGTTGCTACACCTTC few TRBV23-1 NA TRBJ1-2
CASSLTGRGRTGELFF TGTGCCAGCAGCTTAACAGGGAGGGGTCGCACCGGGGAGCTGTTTTTT few TRBV7-9 NA TRBJ2-2
CASSVVGGGAFDTQYF TGTGCCAGCAGCGTAGTCGGCGGGGGGGCTTTTGATACGCAGTATTTT NA TRBV9 TRBD2 TRBJ2-3
CASSFGGYEQYF TGTGCCAGCAGTTTCGGAGGATACGAGCAGTACTTC NA TRBV12-3/TRBV12-4 NA TRBJ2-7
CATSDSRPNEQFF TGTGCCACCAGTGACTCCCGGCCAAATGAGCAGTTCTTC NA TRBV24-1 NA TRBJ2-1
CASSGAGPYEQYF TGCGCCAGCAGCGGGGCCGGGCCCTACGAGCAGTACTTC NA TRBV5-1 NA TRBJ2-7
CASSQVGLAGGTQYF TGCGCCAGCAGCCAAGTGGGACTAGCGGGAGGTACGCAGTATTTT NA TRBV4-1 TRBD2 TRBJ2-3
CASSTTLARSTDTQYF TGTGCCAGCAGCACAACACTAGCGAGAAGCACAGATACGCAGTATTTT few TRBV5-5 TRBD2 TRBJ2-3
CASSAKQGGNTEAFF TGTGCCAGCAGCGCAAAACAGGGGGGGAACACTGAAGCTTTCTTT NA TRBV5-4 TRBD1 TRBJ1-1
CASSLDRSDEAFF TGTGCCAGCAGCCTAGACAGGTCCGATGAAGCTTTCTTT NA TRBV5-4 NA TRBJ1-1
CASSRDSPFYEQYF TGTGCCAGCAGCCGGGACAGTCCTTTCTACGAGCAGTACTTC NA TRBV11-2 TRBD1 TRBJ2-7
CASSFLGTGGRQPQHF TGTGCCAGCAGTTTCCTAGGGACAGGGGGGCGACAGCCCCAGCATTTT once TRBV28 TRBD1 TRBJ1-5
CATSRESLGSGANVLTF TGTGCCACCAGCAGAGAGTCCCTAGGCTCTGGGGCCAACGTCCTGACTTTC NA TRBV15 NA TRBJ2-6
CASSVAGGIMLNEQYF TGTGCCAGCAGCGTAGCCGGAGGGATTATGCTAAACGAGCAGTACTTC NA TRBV9 NA TRBJ2-7
CASSLNFGAYEQYF TGTGCCAGCAGCTTAAATTTTGGGGCCTACGAGCAGTACTTC few TRBV7-9 NA TRBJ2-7
CASTPGTGNEQYF TGTGCCAGCACCCCCGGGACAGGGAACGAGCAGTACTTC NA TRBV7-8 TRBD1 TRBJ2-7
CASLQSGGDSYNEQFF TGTGCCAGCTTACAATCGGGAGGGGATTCCTACAATGAGCAGTTCTTC NA TRBV18 TRBD2 TRBJ2-1
CAVRNRGRVYEQYF TGTGCCGTGAGAAATAGGGGGCGAGTCTACGAGCAGTACTTC NA TRBV6-5 TRBD1 TRBJ2-7
CASSRLQGANTEAFF TGTGCCAGCAGTCGTCTACAGGGGGCGAACACTGAAGCTTTCTTT NA TRBV9 TRBD1 TRBJ1-1
CASSPIAGHGDTQYF TGTGCCAGCAGTCCAATCGCGGGGCACGGAGATACGCAGTATTTT NA TRBV25-1 NA TRBJ2-3
CASRVQGVLNEKLFF TGTGCCAGCAGGGTACAGGGAGTCCTTAATGAAAAACTGTTTTTT NA TRBV2 NA TRBJ1-4
CASSIRQDQYSNQPQHF TGTGCCAGTAGTATCCGACAGGACCAATATAGCAATCAGCCCCAGCATTTT NA TRBV19 NA TRBJ1-5
CASSLTSGIPTGEQFF TGCGCCAGCAGCTTGACCAGCGGGATCCCAACGGGTGAGCAGTTCTTC NA TRBV5-1 TRBD2 TRBJ2-1
CASSQDLAGGYNEQFF TGCGCCAGCAGCCAAGATCTTGCAGGGGGGTACAATGAGCAGTTCTTC once TRBV4-1 NA TRBJ2-1
CATWYRYGYTF TGTGCCACCTGGTATCGATATGGCTACACCTTC NA TRBV2 NA TRBJ1-2
CASGPLTERNEKLFF TGTGCCAGCGGCCCCCTGACGGAACGTAATGAAAAACTGTTTTTT NA TRBV5-5 NA TRBJ1-4
CASSFSGATYEQYF TGTGCCAGCAGTTTTAGTGGGGCAACCTACGAGCAGTACTTC NA TRBV28 NA TRBJ2-7
CASSLSGTTNEKLFF TGCGCCAGCAGCTTGTCCGGCACAACTAATGAAAAACTGTTTTTT NA TRBV5-1 NA TRBJ1-4
CASKEISSGGNTIYF TGTGCCAGTAAAGAGATCTCGTCGGGGGGAAACACCATATATTTT NA TRBV19 NA TRBJ1-3
CASSLANSYEQYF TGTGCCAGCAGTCTAGCGAACTCCTACGAGCAGTACTTC NA TRBV28 NA TRBJ2-7
CASSLFQGAAEAFF TGTGCCAGCAGTTTATTCCAGGGTGCAGCTGAAGCTTTCTTT NA TRBV28 NA TRBJ1-1
CASSLFGGPESGELFF TGTGCCAGCAGCTTATTCGGCGGGCCGGAGTCCGGGGAGCTGTTTTTT few TRBV7-3 NA TRBJ2-2
CASSHRQGDEAFF TGCGCCAGCAGCCATAGACAGGGGGATGAAGCTTTCTTT NA TRBV4-3 TRBD1 TRBJ1-1
CASRDRARGEYTF TGCGCCAGCAGGGACAGGGCTAGGGGAGAATACACCTTC NA TRBV10-2 TRBD1 TRBJ1-2
CASSLELEAYSVNEQFF TGTGCCAGCAGCTTAGAATTGGAGGCGTACTCCGTTAATGAGCAGTTCTTC NA TRBV7-8 NA TRBJ2-1
CASSTLAGTGNNEQFF TGTGCCAGCTCAACCCTCGCCGGGACAGGGAACAATGAGCAGTTCTTC NA TRBV18 TRBD1 TRBJ2-1
CASSPGLAFHEQYF TGTGCCAGCAGCCCGGGACTAGCGTTCCACGAGCAGTACTTC few TRBV5-6 TRBD2 TRBJ2-7
CASSTRTQNTQYF TGTGCCAGCAGTACTCGGACACAAAACACGCAGTATTTT NA TRBV28 NA TRBJ2-3
CATGPPNYGYTF TGTGCCACAGGCCCGCCTAACTATGGCTACACCTTC few TRBV19 NA TRBJ1-2
CSVDIGGVNYGYTF TGCAGCGTCGATATCGGGGGTGTTAACTATGGCTACACCTTC NA TRBV29-1 NA TRBJ1-2
CASSLGWTSGSAQETQYF TGTGCCAGCAGCTTAGGGTGGACTAGCGGGAGCGCACAAGAGACCCAGTACTTC once TRBV11-3 TRBD2 TRBJ2-5
CASTLGNYGYTF TGTGCCAGTACGCTTGGGAACTATGGCTACACCTTC NA TRBV2 NA TRBJ1-2